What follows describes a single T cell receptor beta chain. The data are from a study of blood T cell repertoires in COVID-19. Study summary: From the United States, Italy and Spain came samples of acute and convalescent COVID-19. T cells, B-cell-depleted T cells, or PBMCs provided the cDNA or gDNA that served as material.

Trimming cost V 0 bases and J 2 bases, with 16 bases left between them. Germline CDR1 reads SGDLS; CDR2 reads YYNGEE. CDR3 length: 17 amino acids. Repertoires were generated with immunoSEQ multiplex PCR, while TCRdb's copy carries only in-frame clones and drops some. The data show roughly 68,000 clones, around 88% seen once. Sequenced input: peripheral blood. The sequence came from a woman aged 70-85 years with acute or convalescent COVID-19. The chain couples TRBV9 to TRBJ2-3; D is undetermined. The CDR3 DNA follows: TGTGCCAGCAGCGTAGCTCGCGGCCCCCCACACACAGATACGCAGTATTTT. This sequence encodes CASSVARGPPHTDTQYF.